These 28 T cell receptor beta chains came from one sample sequenced in a study of T cell responses to AZD1222 COVID-19 vaccine. Profiling relied on immunoSEQ multiplex PCR, and the TCRdb table lists in-frame clones only, not all of them. The data hold under 95,000 clones, with around nine tenths observed a single time. The source was peripheral blood, collected 28 days after the second AZD1222 dose. The source is an adult who received the AZD1222 COVID-19 vaccine.

The gene calls are TRBV18 and TRBJ2-1, with D perhaps TRBD2 (6 bases). Germline loops: CDR1 KGHSH, CDR2 LQKENI. This CDR3 region has 16 residues. Trimming left V 3 bases short and J 9 bases short, with 21 bases between. Written as DNA, the CDR3 is TGTGCCAGCTCACCGGTCTATAGCGGCGCTACAGTTGAGCAGTTCTTC. Residues: CASSPVYSGATVEQFF.

This clone showed up just once. The V and J genes are TRBV14 and TRBJ1-2; D is unclear. This CDR3 region has 15 residues. V was trimmed by 1 base and J by 4 bases, leaving 13 bases between them. CDR1 SGHDN and CDR2 FVKESK come from the germline V gene. The chain's CDR3 is CASSQVLAPLYGYTF. The CDR3 region has the DNA TGTGCCAGCAGCCAAGTACTGGCCCCGCTCTATGGCTACACCTTC. The entire variable domain, with the rest obtained from reference TRBV14 and TRBJ1-2, is as follows: EAGVTQFPSHSVIEKGQTVTLRCDPISGHDNLYWYRRVMGKEIKFLLHFVKESKQDESGMPNNRFLAERTGGTYSTLKVQPAELEDSGVYFCASSQVLAPLYGYTFGSGTRLTVV.

Concerning this clone: At one end, the junction sequence differs from germline, possibly due to a read error. V gene TRBV5-1 combines with J gene TRBJ1-2; 10 bases map to TRBD1. The CDR3 is 14 residues long. CDR1 is SGHRS, CDR2 YFSETQ, per germline. The CDR3 coding sequence is TGCGCCAGCAGCTTGGATGGACAGGGGGATGGTTACACCTTC. Amino acids: CASSLDGQGDGYTF.

This chain uses TRBV11-2 with TRBJ2-7; D is unclear. Per the germline V gene, CDR1 is SGHAT and CDR2 is FQNNGV. Trimming left V 4 bases short and J 1 base short, with 8 bases between. This CDR3 has 13 residues. CDR3 sequence: CASSSGSSYEQYF. CDR3 bases: TGTGCCAGCAGCTCCGGTAGTTCCTACGAGCAGTACTTC.

This clone was observed once. This rearrangement joins TRBV6-1 to TRBJ2-1; 8 bases map to TRBD2. CDR1 is MNHNS and CDR2 is SASEGT in the germline V gene. The length of the CDR3 is 16 residues. V lost 4 bases, J lost 5 bases, and 10 bases stayed unmatched. CDR3 residues: CASSGYAGLANNEQFF. CDR3 nucleotides: TGTGCCAGCAGTGGATACGCCGGACTAGCCAACAATGAGCAGTTCTTC.

V gene TRBV19 combines with J gene TRBJ1-2; D unclear. The CDR3 extends over 13 amino acids. V lost 5 bases and J lost 0, with 7 bases in between. Germline CDR1 LNHDA, CDR2 SQIVND (reference sequence). The CDR3: CASSWRSNYGYTF. DNA of the CDR3: TGTGCCAGTAGTTGGAGGTCTAACTATGGCTACACCTTC.

V and J are TRBV2 and TRBJ2-5; a possible D gene is TRBD1 (5 bases). Per germline, CDR1 SNHLY and CDR2 FYNNEI. The V gene lost 10 bases and the J gene lost 5 bases, with 17 bases spanning the gap. The CDR3 extends over 13 amino acids. The CDR3 DNA sequence: TGTGCCACCCAGGGTTACCTGAGCGAGACCCAGTACTTC. Its protein product is CATQGYLSETQYF. Full variable domain (missing parts from reference TRBV2 and TRBJ2-5): EPEVTQTPSHQVTQMGQEVILRCVPISNHLYFYWYRQILGQKVEFLVSFYNNEISEKSEIFDDQFSVERPDGSNFTLKIRSTKLEDSAMYFCATQGYLSETQYFGPGTRLLVL.

The chain carries TRBV16 and TRBJ1-1; 9 nucleotides align to TRBD1. V lost 8 bases and J lost 5; bases outside the gene matches: 6. Looked up from germline, CDR1 is KGHSY and CDR2 is FQNENV. CDR3 size: 13 residues. The CDR3 DNA sequence: TGTGCCAGCTGTACAGGGGGCGGAACTGAAGCTTTCTTT. Protein sequence: CASCTGGGTEAFF.

CDR3 sequence: CASSPKAGQSTDTQYF. The DNA for the CDR3 is TGTGCCAGCAGCCCCAAGGCCGGGCAAAGCACAGATACGCAGTATTTT. The genes are TRBV7-2 and TRBJ2-3; unclear D gene. The length of the CDR3 is 16 residues. V lost 5 bases, J lost 0 bases, and 15 bases lay in between. The germline V gene has CDR1 SGHTA and CDR2 FQGNSA.

The gene calls are TRBV6-5 and TRBJ1-5, with a weak D call TRBD1 (5 bases). The CDR3 is 14 amino acids. Between the trimmed V and J ends, which lost 7 bases and 6 bases, there was a span of 16 bases. Germline CDR1 and CDR2: MNHEY and SVGAGI. CDR3 in DNA: TGTGCCAGCACCGCTGGACGAGGGGTTCAGCCCCAGCATTTT. This gives the protein CASTAGRGVQPQHF.

V is TRBV6-5 and J is TRBJ2-5, with 7 nucleotides matching TRBD1. V shed 1 base, J shed 5 bases, and the junction held 7 bases outside the gene matches. The CDR3 loop spans 15 amino acids. Looked up from germline, CDR1 is MNHEY and CDR2 is SVGAGI. CDR3: CASSYLGDSVETQYF. The CDR3 region has the DNA TGTGCCAGCAGTTACTTGGGGGACAGCGTTGAGACCCAGTACTTC.

The chain links TRBV6-2 or TRBV6-3 to TRBJ2-7, with 9 bases matching TRBD1. CDR1 is MNHEY and CDR2 is SVGEGT in the germline V gene. CDR3 length: 15 residues. The J segment lost 2 bases and the V segment lost 2 bases, leaving 4 bases of the junction unmatched. The CDR3 nucleotides read TGTGCCAGCAGTTACCGACAGGGGGGGACCTACGAGCAGTACTTC. Protein sequence: CASSYRQGGTYEQYF.

This chain connects TRBV25-1 to TRBJ2-3, with 9 bases that match TRBD2. This CDR3 has 17 residues. Germline V CDR1 and CDR2: MGHDK, SYGVNS. V shed 0 bases, J shed 0 bases, and the junction held 4 bases outside the gene matches. The CDR3 region has the DNA TGTGCCAGCAGTGAATACAGAGCGGGGGGAAGCACAGATACGCAGTATTTT. It is translated as CASSEYRAGGSTDTQYF.

The chain has TRBV29-1 and TRBJ2-4, with 10 bases fitting TRBD2. Germline CDR1 and CDR2: SQVTM and ANQGSEA. Germline trimming cut 4 bases from V and 6 bases from J; bases unmatched to any gene: 3. The CDR3 totals 13 residues. The CDR3 protein is CSVVRTSGNIQYF. The CDR3 bases are TGCAGCGTTGTTAGGACTAGCGGAAACATTCAGTACTTC.

The gene calls are TRBV6-4 and TRBJ1-5, with D unresolved. This CDR3 is built from 14 residues. Per the germline V gene, CDR1 is MRHNA and CDR2 is SNTAGT. The V end was cut by 2 bases, the J end by 7 bases, with 12 bases between. DNA of the CDR3: TGTGCCAGCAGTGACCAGGCGGGAGTGCAGCCCCAGCATTTT. Amino acids: CASSDQAGVQPQHF.

The CDR3 nucleotides are TGTGCCAGCAGCCTAATCCTGGGCTACACCTTC. It is translated as CASSLILGYTF. V gene TRBV7-2 combines with J gene TRBJ1-2; no reliable D call. The germline V gene encodes CDR1 SGHTA and CDR2 FQGNSA. V was clipped by 5 bases and J by 8 bases, with 9 bases between them. The length of the CDR3 is 11 residues.

This sequence joins TRBV12-3 or TRBV12-4 and TRBJ2-5; D is possibly TRBD2 (5 bases). The V and J ends lost 3 bases and 5 bases respectively, with 10 bases between them. The CDR3 has 13 amino acids. CDR3 coding DNA: TGTGCCAGCAGTTTTTCTAGCTCTGAGACCCAGTACTTC. Encoded protein: CASSFSSSETQYF.

The V call is TRBV18, the J call TRBJ1-1; TRBD1 aligns across 9 bases. Per germline, CDR1 KGHSH and CDR2 LQKENI. The V segment lost 3 bases and the J segment 1 base; nucleotides outside the gene matches: 3. CDR3 length: 15 amino acids. The CDR3 loop is CASSPLTGGNTEAFF. In DNA, the CDR3 is TGTGCCAGCTCACCTCTGACAGGGGGGAACACTGAAGCTTTCTTT.

J is TRBJ2-5 and V is TRBV29-1; a possible D gene is TRBD2 (6 bases). V was pared by 7 bases and J by 2 bases, with 14 bases between. CDR1 is SQVTM and CDR2 is ANQGSEA in the germline V gene. The CDR3 is made up of 13 amino acids. The CDR3 sequence: CSGARRVQETQYF. The CDR3 nucleotides are TGCAGCGGGGCTAGGAGGGTTCAAGAGACCCAGTACTTC.

V gene TRBV27 combines with J gene TRBJ1-2; D is perhaps TRBD1 (5 bases). V gave up 4 bases and J gave up 0 bases, with 15 bases separating them. This CDR3 region has 16 residues. CDR1 and CDR2 (germline): MNHEY, SMNVEV (reference sequence). In DNA form, the CDR3 reads TGTGCCAGCAGTTCCCACCAGGGAAAAGCTAACTATGGCTACACCTTC. It specifies CASSSHQGKANYGYTF.

The chain recombines TRBV18 with TRBJ2-2, with D perhaps matching TRBD1 or TRBD2 (6 bases each). Germline CDR1 reads KGHSH; CDR2 reads LQKENI. V lost 2 bases to trimming and J lost 4 bases, with 14 bases between them. The CDR3 has 16 amino acids. This CDR3 is CASSPAGGRVTGELFF. In DNA form, the CDR3 reads TGTGCCAGCTCACCAGCCGGGGGCCGGGTCACCGGGGAGCTGTTTTTT. The full variable domain, rest sourced from reference TRBV18 and TRBJ2-2, is NAGVMQNPRHLVRRRGQEARLRCSPMKGHSHVYWYRQLPEEGLKFMVYLQKENIIDESGMPKERFSAEFPKEGPSILRIQQVVRGDSAAYFCASSPAGGRVTGELFFGEGSRLTVL.

The V call is TRBV5-8, the J call TRBJ1-4, with D hard to call. Germline V CDR1 and CDR2: SGHTS, YDEGEE. The V end lost 2 bases, the J end lost 4 bases, and 24 bases lay between the germline ends. This CDR3 has 19 residues. The CDR3 DNA is TGTGCCAGCAGCTTCTCCGGGCCAGATAAGCCCCAGATTAATGAAAAACTGTTTTTT. Translation: CASSFSGPDKPQINEKLFF. Full variable domain (outside the CDR3, taken from reference TRBV5-8 and TRBJ1-4): EAGVTQSPTHLIKTRGQQATLRCSPISGHTSVYWYQQALGLGLQFLLWYDEGEERNRGNFPPRFSGRQFPNYSSELNVNALELEDSALYLCASSFSGPDKPQINEKLFFGSGTQLSVL.

V is TRBV11-2 and J is TRBJ2-7; D is unresolved. The CDR3 runs 14 residues. V was trimmed by 0 bases and J by 0 bases, leaving 6 bases between them. The germline V gene encodes CDR1 SGHAT and CDR2 FQNNGV. CDR3 in DNA: TGTGCCAGCAGCTTAGAGGATTTCTCCTACGAGCAGTACTTC. Its translation is CASSLEDFSYEQYF.

This chain links TRBV4-3 with TRBJ1-2; D not certain. Trimming pared 0 bases from V and 4 bases from J, leaving 12 bases between. In germline, CDR1 is LGHNA, CDR2 YSLEER. There are 15 residues in the CDR3. This CDR3 reads CASSQDRGQSYGYTF. In DNA form, the CDR3 reads TGCGCCAGCAGCCAAGATCGTGGGCAGTCCTATGGCTACACCTTC.

The V and J genes are TRBV24-1 and TRBJ2-1, with 11 bases matching TRBD2. V was pared by 5 bases and J by 8 bases, with 10 bases of the junction left unmatched. The germline gives CDR1 KGHDR, CDR2 SFDVKD. The CDR3 sequence is 16 residues long. CDR3 nucleotides: TGTGCCACCAGTGGACTAGCGGGAACCCCCGGGGATGAGCAGTTCTTC. As protein: CATSGLAGTPGDEQFF.

V and J are TRBV29-1 and TRBJ1-2; 8 nucleotides match TRBD1. The germline V gene encodes CDR1 SQVTM and CDR2 ANQGSEA. This CDR3 is 13 amino acids long. The CDR3 loop reads CRNLTGANYGYTF. The CDR3 DNA reads as TGCCGCAACCTGACAGGGGCGAACTATGGCTACACCTTC.

The gene calls are TRBV27 and TRBJ2-7; D unresolved. CDR1 and CDR2 (germline): MNHEY, SMNVEV (reference sequence). The CDR3 length is 14 residues. V was pared by 3 bases and J by 0 bases, with 9 bases between. The CDR3 region is CASSFLTRSYEQYF. As DNA, the CDR3 is TGTGCCAGCAGTTTTTTGACGCGCTCCTACGAGCAGTACTTC.

V usage is TRBV5-1 and J usage is TRBJ2-1; perhaps D is TRBD1 or TRBD2 (5 bases each). V was shortened by 0 bases and J by 6 bases, with 19 bases between the two germline ends. The CDR3 has 17 amino acids. Germline V CDR1 and CDR2: SGHRS, YFSETQ. CDR3 coding DNA: TGCGCCAGCAGCTTGGCTGGGGACGCAACGGCCCCCAATGAGCAGTTCTTC. Encoded protein: CASSLAGDATAPNEQFF.